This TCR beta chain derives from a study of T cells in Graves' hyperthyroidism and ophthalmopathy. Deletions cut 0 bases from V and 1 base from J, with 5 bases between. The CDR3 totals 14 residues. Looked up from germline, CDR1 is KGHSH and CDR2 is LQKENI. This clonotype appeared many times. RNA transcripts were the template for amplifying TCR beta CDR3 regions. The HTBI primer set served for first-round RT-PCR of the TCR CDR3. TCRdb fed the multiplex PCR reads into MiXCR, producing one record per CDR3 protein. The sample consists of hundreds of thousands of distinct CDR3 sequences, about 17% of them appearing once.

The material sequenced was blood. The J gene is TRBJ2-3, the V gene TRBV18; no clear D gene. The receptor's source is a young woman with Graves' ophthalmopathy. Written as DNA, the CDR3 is TGTGCCAGCTCACCACCTGATCGCACAGATACGCAGTATTTT. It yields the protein CASSPPDRTDTQYF.